This T cell receptor (beta chain) comes out of a study of blood T cell repertoires in COVID-19. The study drew participants aged about 18 to 95 years from under 30 US areas. Participants had their cohort set by participant-reported clinical history. Germline V gives CDR1 MNHEY, CDR2 SVGAGI. The CDR3 is 14 residues long. The V and J ends lost 0 bases and 5 bases respectively, with 10 bases between them. The protocol was immunoSEQ multiplex PCR, while the TCRdb copy is restricted to in-frame clones and leaves out a portion. The data contain 120,000 to 150,000 clones, about four fifths of them seen just once; the ten biggest clones take up under 5.5%.

The clonotype was recovered from a man between 35 and 55 years old with acute COVID-19. The rearrangement joins TRBV6-5 to TRBJ2-5; D is possibly TRBD1 (6 bases). Sequencing input: PBMCs or T cells enriched from blood (not recorded which). The CDR3 region has the DNA TGTGCCAGCAGTTACTCTCAGGGGTTGGAGACCCAGTACTTC. As protein: CASSYSQGLETQYF.